This T cell receptor (beta chain) was identified during a study of molecular identifiers for immune sequencing clone quantification. Study results and caveats: Clonotypes topping 20 RNA copies carried over 99% of effector molecules but under 1% of naive ones.

Trimming removed 2 bases from V and 0 bases from J, with 6 bases in between. CDR3 length: 14 residues. CDR1 and CDR2 (germline): MNHEY, SVGAGI. One entry per CDR3 protein, called by TCRdb with MiXCR from the PCR reads. This sample has 40,000 to 45,000 distinct CDR3 sequences, with approximately 17% found just once. This clonotype has a count of ten or more. Its antigen is as yet unknown. The origin of this receptor is a human donor in good health. Some libraries in this study had Jurkat cell RNA spiked in. The sequenced sample was naive CD8+ T cells from blood, with Jurkat cell RNA spiked in. The subset: FACS-sorted CD8+CD4-CCR7+CD45RA+ naive T cells. This chain joins TRBV6-5 and TRBJ2-3; tentative D call: TRBD2 (6 bases). The CDR3 bases are TGTGCCAGCAGTTACGGAGGGAGCACAGATACGCAGTATTTT. Its protein product is CASSYGGSTDTQYF.